One sample yielded the 32 T cell receptor beta chains listed below, sequenced in a study of blood T cell repertoires in COVID-19. Profiling relied on immunoSEQ multiplex PCR, and the TCRdb table lists in-frame clones only, not all of them. Among around 300,000 clones, about nine tenths were seen once, and the ten largest hold 1.5% to 2%. Sequences were obtained from PBMCs or T cells enriched from blood (not recorded which). The receptors were sampled from a woman between 35 and 50 years old who had recovered from COVID-19.

This clone was seen just once. The chain joins TRBV7-6 to TRBJ1-2; D is possibly TRBD1 (6 bases). V lost 4 bases and J 8 bases, leaving 20 bases between the germline ends. The CDR3 runs to 15 residues. Looked up from germline, CDR1 is SGHVS and CDR2 is FNYEAQ. The CDR3 DNA reads as TGTGCCAGCAGCTCAGAGACAGGTCCCGCAGGGGGCTACACCTTC. Amino acid sequence: CASSSETGPAGGYTF.

The chain employs TRBV5-4 and TRBJ2-7, with 11 bases that match TRBD2. V lost 0 bases to trimming and J lost 1 base; unmatched junction nucleotides: 3. The CDR3 consists of 16 residues. The germline V gene has CDR1 SGHNT and CDR2 YYREEE (reference sequence). The CDR3: CASSLGASGGSYEQYF. CDR3 bases: TGTGCCAGCAGCTTGGGAGCTAGCGGGGGGTCCTACGAGCAGTACTTC.

The V and J genes are TRBV5-8 and TRBJ1-6, with 8 bases fitting TRBD1. After removal of 4 bases from V and 7 bases from J, the junction contained 7 bases not matched to a gene. The CDR3 totals 15 residues. Germline V CDR1 and CDR2: SGHTS, YDEGEE. CDR3 DNA: TGTGCCAGCAGCCGGGGGACAGGAAGGAATTCACCCCTCCACTTT. This encodes CASSRGTGRNSPLHF.

V usage is TRBV5-1 and J usage is TRBJ1-2, with 9 bases matching TRBD1. The CDR3 has 14 amino acids. From germline, CDR1 is SGHRS and CDR2 YFSETQ. The ends lost 3 bases at V and 2 bases at J; junction bases unmatched: 2. As DNA, the CDR3 is TGCGCCAGCAGCTGGACAGGGGACAACTATGGCTACACCTTC. Its protein product is CASSWTGDNYGYTF.

The chain joins TRBV5-4 to TRBJ2-1; 8 bases match TRBD2. This CDR3 region has 15 residues. Germline V gene data show CDR1 as SGHNT and CDR2 as YYREEE (reference sequence). The J segment lost 9 bases and the V segment lost 4 bases, leaving 12 bases of the junction unmatched. CDR3 in DNA: TGTGCCAGCAGCGGGGCCGCGGGGGGCGACGGTGAGCAGTTCTTC. This gives the protein CASSGAAGGDGEQFF.

The V and J genes are TRBV7-2 and TRBJ1-3; no clear D. V lost 1 base to trimming and J lost 0 bases, with 7 bases between them. CDR1 is SGHTA and CDR2 is FQGNSA in the germline V gene. The CDR3 has 15 amino acids. This CDR3 is CASSLEAVSGNTIYF. The CDR3 coding sequence is TGTGCCAGCAGCTTAGAAGCCGTCTCTGGAAACACCATATATTTT.

This sequence joins TRBV12-3 or TRBV12-4 and TRBJ1-2; TRBD1 matches 10 bases. Trimming cost V 5 bases and J 8 bases; bases outside gene matches: 5. The CDR3 extends over 13 amino acids. Here the CDR3 reads CASSPRDRGGYTF. The CDR3 coding sequence is TGTGCCAGCAGTCCCCGGGACAGGGGCGGCTACACCTTC.

The V call is TRBV7-9, the J call TRBJ2-5; 9 bases are a match to TRBD2. CDR3 length: 16 residues. Unmatched junction bases numbered 7, after V lost 3 bases and J lost 2 bases. Germline CDR1 reads SEHNR; CDR2 reads FQNEAQ (reference sequence). The CDR3 DNA is TGTGCCAGCAGCTTCCGACGACTAGCGGCACAAGAGACCCAGTACTTC. Protein: CASSFRRLAAQETQYF.

Written as DNA, the CDR3 is TGCAGTGCTAGTGGTGGACTAGCGGCTGACAATGAGCAGTTCTTC. Protein sequence: CSASGGLAADNEQFF. The chain links TRBV20-1 to TRBJ2-1, with TRBD2 identical over 10 bases. Germline assignment: CDR1 DFQATT and CDR2 SNEGSKA (reference sequence). With 3 bases clipped from V and 5 bases from J, the junction kept 7 bases outside the gene matches. This CDR3 contains 15 residues.

The genes are TRBV7-9 and TRBJ1-1, with TRBD1 identical over 8 bases. CDR1 is SEHNR and CDR2 is FQNEAQ in the germline V gene (reference sequence). The junction had 3 bases not matched to a gene; V was cut back by 5 bases and J by 7 bases. CDR3 length equals 12 residues. The CDR3 loop is CASSRTGFEAFF. In DNA form, the CDR3 reads TGTGCCAGCAGCCGGACAGGGTTTGAAGCTTTCTTT. Combining the CDR3 with reference TRBV7-9 and TRBJ1-1 gives the whole variable domain DTGVSQNPRHKITKRGQNVTFRCDPISEHNRLYWYRQTLGQGPEFLTYFQNEAQLEKSRLLSDRFSAERPKGSFSTLEIQRTEQGDSAMYLCASSRTGFEAFFGQGTRLTVV.

J is TRBJ1-2 and V is TRBV10-2, with 8 bases that match TRBD1. Germline V gene data show CDR1 as WSHSY and CDR2 as SAAADI. Trimming removed 7 bases from V and 3 bases from J; junction bases left unmatched: 4. This CDR3 is 13 amino acids long. CDR3 in amino acids: CASTPTGDYGYTF. CDR3 nucleotide sequence: TGCGCCAGCACTCCGACAGGGGACTATGGCTACACCTTC.

The chain recombines TRBV19 with TRBJ2-7; no reliable D call. Germline CDR1 is LNHDA and CDR2 is SQIVND (reference sequence). V gave up 3 bases and J gave up 7 bases, with 13 bases separating them. This CDR3 is built from 13 residues. Here the CDR3 DNA reads TGTGCCAGTAGTATTTCACGGAGTCAGGAGCAGTACTTC. Its translation is CASSISRSQEQYF.

The V call is TRBV5-7, the J call TRBJ1-2, with unresolved D. TRBV5-7 is an ORF; its function is uncertain. The CDR3 has 19 amino acids. V shed 2 bases and J shed 6 bases, with 29 bases lying between them. The chain's CDR3 is CASSLCLGHRGVRKDGYTF. CDR3 DNA: TGTGCCAGCAGCTTATGTCTCGGCCATCGAGGTGTTCGAAAAGATGGCTACACCTTC.

In DNA form, the CDR3 reads TGTGCCAGCGTACTACGGTTAGGGACAGGGAGGGACACCGGGGAGCTGTTTTTT. Its protein is CASVLRLGTGRDTGELFF. The chain employs TRBV7-8 and TRBJ2-2; 9 nucleotides line up with TRBD1. The CDR3 has 18 residues. Germline values: CDR1 SGHVS, CDR2 FQNEAQ. After removal of 8 bases from V and 3 bases from J, the junction contained 16 bases not matched to a gene.

The chain links TRBV11-3 to TRBJ2-1, with 11 nucleotides matching TRBD2. V was pared by 1 base and J by 7 bases, with 9 bases of the junction left unmatched. This CDR3 is 17 amino acids long. The germline V gene has CDR1 SGHNT and CDR2 YENEEA. The CDR3 is CASSLGPLAGGGNEQFF. CDR3 DNA sequence: TGTGCCAGCAGCTTAGGTCCCCTAGCGGGAGGAGGAAATGAGCAGTTCTTC.

V and J are TRBV24-1 and TRBJ2-3; the match to TRBD1 covers 7 bases. Losses at the gene ends were 4 bases for V and 3 bases for J; bases not matched to a gene: 6. Germline values: CDR1 KGHDR, CDR2 SFDVKD. CDR3 length equals 15 residues. The CDR3 bases are TGTGCCACCAGTGACCCTCGACAGGGAACAGATACGCAGTATTTT. Translating gives CATSDPRQGTDTQYF.

The chain carries TRBV4-1 and TRBJ1-1; no clear D. Germline V gene sequence: CDR1 MGHRA, CDR2 YSYEKL. V lost 0 bases, J lost 1 base, and 9 bases lay in between. This CDR3 is built from 15 residues. The CDR3 loop is CASSQDHGRNTEAFF. As DNA, the CDR3 is TGCGCCAGCAGCCAAGATCACGGTAGGAACACTGAAGCTTTCTTT.

The rearrangement links TRBV7-2 to TRBJ2-7; 10 bases align to TRBD2. The V gene end was trimmed by 7 bases and the J gene end by 4 bases; junction bases not matched to a gene: 10. The length of the CDR3 is 15 residues. Germline-derived CDR1 and CDR2 are SGHTA and FQGNSA. The CDR3 nucleotides read TGTGCCAGCACCCTGGACTCTAGCGGGAGTTACGAGCAGTACTTC. It encodes CASTLDSSGSYEQYF.

The CDR3 sequence is CASSLYRQGNYEQYF. The DNA of the CDR3 is TGTGCCAGCAGCTTATACCGGCAGGGGAACTACGAGCAGTACTTC. V and J are TRBV7-2 and TRBJ2-7; tentative D call: TRBD1 (6 bases). Deletions cut 2 bases from V and 3 bases from J, with 14 bases between. Per the germline V gene, CDR1 is SGHTA and CDR2 is FQGNSA. This CDR3 comprises 15 residues.

This chain links TRBV6-4 with TRBJ2-7; D call uncertain. From germline, CDR1 is MRHNA and CDR2 SNTAGT. Trimming removed 9 bases from V and 6 bases from J, with 27 bases in between. The CDR3 sequence is 16 residues long. CDR3 sequence reads: CARVGSPGPDPIEQYF. CDR3 in DNA: TGTGCCAGGGTGGGTTCCCCAGGCCCAGACCCGATCGAGCAGTACTTC.

The CDR3 is CAWSLLVPHEQYF. In DNA, the CDR3 is TGTGCCTGGAGTTTACTAGTTCCCCACGAGCAGTACTTC. The rearrangement links TRBV30 to TRBJ2-7; weak D call: TRBD2 (5 bases). Germline V gene lookup returns CDR1 GTSNPN and CDR2 SVGIG (reference sequence). Trimming pared 2 bases from V and 5 bases from J, leaving 13 bases between. CDR3 length equals 13 residues.

The rearrangement links TRBV11-2 to TRBJ2-7, with 11 bases fitting TRBD2. The CDR3 contains 16 residues. CDR1 and CDR2 (germline): SGHAT, FQNNGV. V trimming: 5 bases; J trimming: 4 bases; junction bases outside the gene matches: 10. The CDR3 bases are TGTGCCAGCAGCGACATAGCGGGGGGGAGAACTTACGAGCAGTACTTC. This translates into CASSDIAGGRTYEQYF.

This chain joins TRBV5-1 and TRBJ1-2; no firm D call. Between the trimmed V and J ends, which lost 0 bases and 7 bases, there was a span of 7 bases. The V gene's germline CDR1 is SGHRS and CDR2 YFSETQ. The CDR3 is 12 amino acids. The CDR3: CASSLEAGGYTF. CDR3 in DNA: TGCGCCAGCAGCTTGGAAGCGGGTGGCTACACCTTC.

This chain joins TRBV7-8 and TRBJ2-2; 8 bases line up with TRBD2. CDR3 length: 16 residues. Losses at the gene ends were 5 bases for V and 2 bases for J; bases not matched to a gene: 7. The germline gives CDR1 SGHVS, CDR2 FQNEAQ. Here the CDR3 reads CASSKRTSRNTGELFF. CDR3 nucleotide sequence: TGTGCCAGCAGCAAAAGGACTAGCAGAAACACCGGGGAGCTGTTTTTT.

This chain connects TRBV5-8 to TRBJ1-2; 8 bases line up with TRBD1. The ends lost 7 bases at V and 5 bases at J; junction bases unmatched: 13. Germline V gives CDR1 SGHTS, CDR2 YDEGEE. The CDR3 is 15 amino acids. The DNA of the CDR3 is TGTGCCAGCTCAATAGGACAGGGAGCGATTTATGGCTACACCTTC. It encodes CASSIGQGAIYGYTF.

The CDR3 here is CASSLAYAGGTEYGYTF. CDR3 DNA: TGCGCCAGCAGCTTGGCCTACGCAGGGGGCACAGAATATGGCTACACCTTC. The chain recombines TRBV5-1 with TRBJ1-2; 8 nucleotides align to TRBD1. This CDR3 has 17 amino acids. Trimming at V came to 0 bases and at J to 5 bases, leaving 12 bases not matched to a gene. Looked up from germline, CDR1 is SGHRS and CDR2 is YFSETQ.

This rearrangement joins TRBV3-1 (or the pseudogene TRBV3-2) to TRBJ2-3, with 9 bases that match TRBD2. This CDR3 spans 16 amino acids. V was clipped by 2 bases and J by 6 bases; unmatched bases: 9. Germline V gene sequence: CDR1 LGHDT, CDR2 YNNKEL (reference sequence). The CDR3 sequence is CASSQRREGLKDTQYF. The CDR3 DNA reads TGTGCCAGCAGCCAACGGCGGGAGGGCCTTAAGGATACGCAGTATTTT.

This clone showed up just once. The V call is TRBV4-3, the J call TRBJ2-7, with 7 bases fitting TRBD1. Germline CDR1 LGHNA, CDR2 YSLEER. The CDR3 runs 14 residues. V lost 1 base and J lost 3; bases outside the gene matches: 3. The CDR3 nucleotides are TGCGCCAGCAGCCAAGGTGCAGGGGGCTACGAGCAGTACTTC. It codes for CASSQGAGGYEQYF.

J is TRBJ1-1 and V is TRBV2, with D hard to call. V lost 3 bases, J lost 0 bases, and 5 bases lay in between. The CDR3 runs to 13 residues. The V gene's germline CDR1 is SNHLY and CDR2 FYNNEI. This chain's CDR3 is CASSEFVNTEAFF. The CDR3 DNA reads TGTGCCAGCAGTGAGTTCGTGAACACTGAAGCTTTCTTT.

The chain employs TRBV6-5 and TRBJ1-2; tentatively, D is TRBD1 (6 bases). The CDR3 covers 15 residues. Germline lookup yields CDR1 MNHEY and CDR2 SVGAGI. V shed 4 bases and J shed 4 bases, with 16 bases lying between them. The CDR3 loop is CASSWGPGGLYGYTF. CDR3 bases: TGTGCCAGCAGTTGGGGGCCCGGAGGTCTCTATGGCTACACCTTC.

The V gene is TRBV10-3, the J gene TRBJ2-3; 7 positions agree with TRBD2. CDR3 size: 12 residues. The germline CDR1 and CDR2 sequences are ENHRY and SYGVKD. J gave up 4 bases and V 11 bases, and 6 bases lay outside the gene matches. CDR3 DNA sequence: TGTGCCTCGGCGGGGGAGGCAGATACGCAGTATTTT. Its translation: CASAGEADTQYF.

The gene calls are TRBV10-2 and TRBJ1-6; no firm D call. Trimming pared 2 bases from V and 7 bases from J, leaving 6 bases between. In germline, CDR1 is WSHSY, CDR2 SAAADI. CDR3 length: 13 amino acids. CDR3 nucleotides: TGCGCCAGCAGTGAGGCAGGAAATTCACCCCTCCACTTT. Its translation is CASSEAGNSPLHF.